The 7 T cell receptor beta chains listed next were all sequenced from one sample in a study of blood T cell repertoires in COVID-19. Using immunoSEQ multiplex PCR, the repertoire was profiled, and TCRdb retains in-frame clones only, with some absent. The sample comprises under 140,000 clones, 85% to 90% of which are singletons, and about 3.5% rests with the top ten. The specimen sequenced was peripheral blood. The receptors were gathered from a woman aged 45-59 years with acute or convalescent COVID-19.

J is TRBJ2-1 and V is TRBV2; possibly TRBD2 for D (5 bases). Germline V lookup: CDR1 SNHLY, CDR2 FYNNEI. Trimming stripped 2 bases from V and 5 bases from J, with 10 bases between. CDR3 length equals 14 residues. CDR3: CASSESSSHNEQFF. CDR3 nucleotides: TGTGCCAGCAGTGAATCTTCTAGCCACAATGAGCAGTTCTTC.

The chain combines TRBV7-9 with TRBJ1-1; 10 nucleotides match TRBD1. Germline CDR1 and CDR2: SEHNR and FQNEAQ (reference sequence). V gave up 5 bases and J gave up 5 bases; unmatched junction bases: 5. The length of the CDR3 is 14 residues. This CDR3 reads CASSPQGQGTEAFF. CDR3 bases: TGTGCCAGCAGCCCCCAGGGACAGGGGACTGAAGCTTTCTTT.

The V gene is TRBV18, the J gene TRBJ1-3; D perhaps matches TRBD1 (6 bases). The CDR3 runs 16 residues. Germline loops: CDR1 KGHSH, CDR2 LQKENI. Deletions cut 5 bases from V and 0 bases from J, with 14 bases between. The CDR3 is CASSLRTAISGNTIYF. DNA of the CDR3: TGTGCCAGCTCATTAAGGACAGCCATCTCTGGAAACACCATATATTTT.

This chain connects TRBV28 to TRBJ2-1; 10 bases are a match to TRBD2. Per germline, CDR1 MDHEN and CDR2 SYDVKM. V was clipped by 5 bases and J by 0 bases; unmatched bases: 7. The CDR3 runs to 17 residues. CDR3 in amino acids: CASSPSGSASSYNEQFF. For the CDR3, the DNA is TGTGCCAGCAGTCCTAGCGGGAGTGCGAGCTCCTACAATGAGCAGTTCTTC.

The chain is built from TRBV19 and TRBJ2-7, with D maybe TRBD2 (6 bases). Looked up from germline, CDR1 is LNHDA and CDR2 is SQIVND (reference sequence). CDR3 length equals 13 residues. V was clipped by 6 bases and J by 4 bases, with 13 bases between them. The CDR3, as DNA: TGTGCCAGTAGCCTCCTGAGCGGGTACGAGCAGTACTTC. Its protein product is CASSLLSGYEQYF.

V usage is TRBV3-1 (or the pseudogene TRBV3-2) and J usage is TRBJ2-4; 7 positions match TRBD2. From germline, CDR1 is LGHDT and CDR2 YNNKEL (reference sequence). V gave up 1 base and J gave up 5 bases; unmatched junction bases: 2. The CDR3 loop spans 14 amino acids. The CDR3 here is CASSQGGRENIQYF. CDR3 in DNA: TGTGCCAGCAGCCAAGGGGGGAGGGAAAACATTCAGTACTTC.

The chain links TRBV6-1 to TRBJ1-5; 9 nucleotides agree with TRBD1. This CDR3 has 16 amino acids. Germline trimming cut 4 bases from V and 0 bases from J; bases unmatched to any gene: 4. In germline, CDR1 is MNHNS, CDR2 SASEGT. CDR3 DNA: TGTGCCAGCAGTGGGGGACAGGGTGATAGCAATCAGCCCCAGCATTTT. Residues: CASSGGQGDSNQPQHF.